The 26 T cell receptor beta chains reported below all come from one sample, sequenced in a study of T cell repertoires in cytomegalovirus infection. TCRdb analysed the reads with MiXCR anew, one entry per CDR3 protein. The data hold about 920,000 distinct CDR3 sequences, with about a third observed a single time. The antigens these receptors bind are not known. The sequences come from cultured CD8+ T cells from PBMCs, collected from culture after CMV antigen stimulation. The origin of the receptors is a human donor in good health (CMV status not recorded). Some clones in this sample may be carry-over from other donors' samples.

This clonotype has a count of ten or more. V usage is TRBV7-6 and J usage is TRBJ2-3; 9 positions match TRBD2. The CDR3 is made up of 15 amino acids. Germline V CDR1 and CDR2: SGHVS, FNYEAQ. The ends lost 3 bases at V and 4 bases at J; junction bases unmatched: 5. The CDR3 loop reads CASSFSGGVADTQYF. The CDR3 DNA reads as TGTGCCAGCAGCTTTAGCGGGGGTGTGGCAGATACGCAGTATTTT.

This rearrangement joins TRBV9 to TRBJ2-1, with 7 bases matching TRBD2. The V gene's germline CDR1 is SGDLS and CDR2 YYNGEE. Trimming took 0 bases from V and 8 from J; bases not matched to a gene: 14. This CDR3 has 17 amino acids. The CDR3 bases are TGTGCCAGCAGCGTAGACCCCGGAGGCGGGGGAAGTTATGAGCAGTTCTTC. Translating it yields CASSVDPGGGGSYEQFF.

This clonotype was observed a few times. CDR3 bases: TGCGCCAGCAGAGGACAGGGAGCCGGGGCCAACGTCCTGACTTTC. Translated, it gives CASRGQGAGANVLTF. The J gene is TRBJ2-6, the V gene TRBV4-1, with 8 bases lining up with TRBD1. Trimming cost V 6 bases and J 4 bases; bases outside gene matches: 5. The CDR3 consists of 15 residues. Per germline, CDR1 MGHRA and CDR2 YSYEKL.

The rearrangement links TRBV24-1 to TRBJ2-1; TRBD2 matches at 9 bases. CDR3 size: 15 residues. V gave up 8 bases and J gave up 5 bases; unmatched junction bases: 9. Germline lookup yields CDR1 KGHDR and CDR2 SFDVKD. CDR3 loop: CATMTAGGADNEQFF. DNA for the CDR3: TGTGCCACCATGACAGCGGGGGGCGCCGACAATGAGCAGTTCTTC.

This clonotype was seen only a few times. The CDR3 sequence is CASSWAGTDEYEQYV. For the CDR3, the DNA is TGTGCCAGCAGCTGGGCCGGGACAGACGAATACGAGCAGTACGTC. The chain couples TRBV5-6 to TRBJ2-7; 7 nucleotides align to TRBD1. The CDR3 is 15 residues long. Germline V lookup: CDR1 SGHDT, CDR2 YYEEEE. Unmatched junction bases numbered 10, after V lost 3 bases and J lost 4 bases.

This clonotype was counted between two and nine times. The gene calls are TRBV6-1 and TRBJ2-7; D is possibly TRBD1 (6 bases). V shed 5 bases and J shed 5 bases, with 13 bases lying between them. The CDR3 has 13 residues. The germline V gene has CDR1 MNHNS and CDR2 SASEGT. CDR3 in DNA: TGTGCCAGCAGTTTCAGGGGACGTCACGAGCAGTACTTC. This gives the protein CASSFRGRHEQYF.

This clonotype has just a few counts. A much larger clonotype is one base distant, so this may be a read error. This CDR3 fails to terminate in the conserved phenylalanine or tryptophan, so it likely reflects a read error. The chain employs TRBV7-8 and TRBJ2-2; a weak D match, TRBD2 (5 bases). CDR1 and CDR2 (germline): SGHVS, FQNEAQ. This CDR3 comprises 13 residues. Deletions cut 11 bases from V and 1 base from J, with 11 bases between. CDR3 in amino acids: CAAAAENTGELFS. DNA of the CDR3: TGTGCCGCAGCGGCAGAGAACACCGGGGAGCTGTTTTCT.

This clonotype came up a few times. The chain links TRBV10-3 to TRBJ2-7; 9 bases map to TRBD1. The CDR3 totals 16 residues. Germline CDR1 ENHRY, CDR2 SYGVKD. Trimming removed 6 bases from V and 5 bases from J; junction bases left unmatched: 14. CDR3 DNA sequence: TGTGCCATCAGAAAGACCCGGGACAGGGAAAAGGACGAGCAGTACTTC. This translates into CAIRKTRDREKDEQYF.

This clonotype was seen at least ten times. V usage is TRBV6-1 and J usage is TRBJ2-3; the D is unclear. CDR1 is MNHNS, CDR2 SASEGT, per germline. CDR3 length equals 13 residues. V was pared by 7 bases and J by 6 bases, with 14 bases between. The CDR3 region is CASNNPKGDTQYF. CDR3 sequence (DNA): TGTGCCAGCAATAACCCTAAGGGCGATACGCAGTATTTT.

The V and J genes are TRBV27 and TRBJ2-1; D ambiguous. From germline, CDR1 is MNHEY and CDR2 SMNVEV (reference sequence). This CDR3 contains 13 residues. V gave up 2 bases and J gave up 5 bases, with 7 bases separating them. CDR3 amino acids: CASSLDHDNEQFF. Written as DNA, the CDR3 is TGTGCCAGCAGTTTAGACCACGACAATGAGCAGTTCTTC.

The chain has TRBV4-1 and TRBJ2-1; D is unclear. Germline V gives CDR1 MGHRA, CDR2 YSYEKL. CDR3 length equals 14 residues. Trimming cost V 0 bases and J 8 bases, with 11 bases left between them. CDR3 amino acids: CASSQDGPPDEQFF. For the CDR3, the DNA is TGCGCCAGCAGCCAAGATGGTCCTCCTGATGAGCAGTTCTTC.

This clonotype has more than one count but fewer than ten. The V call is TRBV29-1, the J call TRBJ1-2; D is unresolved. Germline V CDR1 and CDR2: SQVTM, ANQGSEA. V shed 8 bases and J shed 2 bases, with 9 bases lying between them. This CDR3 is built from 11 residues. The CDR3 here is CSSRVNYGYTF. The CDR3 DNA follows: TGCAGCTCCCGGGTAAACTATGGCTACACCTTC.

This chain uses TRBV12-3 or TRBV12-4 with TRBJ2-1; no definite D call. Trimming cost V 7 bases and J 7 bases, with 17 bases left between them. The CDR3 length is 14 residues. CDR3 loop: CASTNGPRANEQFF. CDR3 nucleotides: TGTGCCAGCACCAACGGACCTAGGGCAAATGAGCAGTTCTTC.

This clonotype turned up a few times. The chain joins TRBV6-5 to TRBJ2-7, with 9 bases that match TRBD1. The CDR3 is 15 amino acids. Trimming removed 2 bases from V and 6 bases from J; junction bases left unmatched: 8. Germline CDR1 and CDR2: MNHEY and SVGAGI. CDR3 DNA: TGTGCCAGCAGTTACCACCTCGACAGGGGGGGCGAGCAGTACTTC. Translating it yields CASSYHLDRGGEQYF.

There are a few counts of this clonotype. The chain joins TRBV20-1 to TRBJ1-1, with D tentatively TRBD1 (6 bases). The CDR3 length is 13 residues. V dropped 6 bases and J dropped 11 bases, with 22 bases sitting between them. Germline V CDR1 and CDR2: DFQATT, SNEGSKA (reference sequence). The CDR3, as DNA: TGCAGTGCCCCGGGGGCAACGGGGCGAGAGGCTTTCTTT. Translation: CSAPGATGREAFF.

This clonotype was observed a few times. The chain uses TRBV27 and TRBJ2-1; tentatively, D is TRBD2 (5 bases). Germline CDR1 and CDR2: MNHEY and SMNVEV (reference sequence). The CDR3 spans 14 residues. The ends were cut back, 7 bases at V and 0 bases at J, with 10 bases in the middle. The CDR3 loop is CASNHGGSYNEQFF. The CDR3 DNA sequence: TGTGCCAGCAACCATGGAGGCTCCTACAATGAGCAGTTCTTC.

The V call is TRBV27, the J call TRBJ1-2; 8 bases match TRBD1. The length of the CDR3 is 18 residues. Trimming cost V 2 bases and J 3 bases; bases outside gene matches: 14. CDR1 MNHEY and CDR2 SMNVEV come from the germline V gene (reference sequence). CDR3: CASSLGEVDRASHYGYTF. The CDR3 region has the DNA TGTGCCAGCAGTTTAGGGGAAGTGGACAGGGCCTCCCACTATGGCTACACCTTC.

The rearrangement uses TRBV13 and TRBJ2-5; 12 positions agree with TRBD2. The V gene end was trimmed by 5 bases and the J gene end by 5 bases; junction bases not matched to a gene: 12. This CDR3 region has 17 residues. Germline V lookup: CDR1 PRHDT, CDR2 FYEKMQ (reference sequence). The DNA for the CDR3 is TGTGCCAGCAGCACGAGACTAGCGGGGGCTATAGAGGAGACCCAGTACTTC. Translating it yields CASSTRLAGAIEETQYF.

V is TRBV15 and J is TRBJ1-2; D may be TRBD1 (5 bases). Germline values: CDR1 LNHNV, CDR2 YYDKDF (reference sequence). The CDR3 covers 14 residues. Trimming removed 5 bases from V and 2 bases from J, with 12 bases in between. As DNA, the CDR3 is TGTGCCACCAGCCAGGGTCTATCCAACTATGGCTACACCTTC. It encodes CATSQGLSNYGYTF.

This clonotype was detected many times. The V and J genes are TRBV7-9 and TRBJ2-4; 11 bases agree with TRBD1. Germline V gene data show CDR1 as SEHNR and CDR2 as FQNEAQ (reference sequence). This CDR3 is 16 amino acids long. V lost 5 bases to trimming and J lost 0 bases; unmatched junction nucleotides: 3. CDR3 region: CASSGTGGIAKNIQYF. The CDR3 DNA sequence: TGTGCCAGCAGCGGGACAGGGGGAATAGCCAAAAACATTCAGTACTTC. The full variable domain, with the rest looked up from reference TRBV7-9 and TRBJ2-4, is DTGVSQNPRHKITKRGQNVTFRCDPISEHNRLYWYRQTLGQGPEFLTYFQNEAQLEKSRLLSDRFSAERPKGSFSTLEIQRTEQGDSAMYLCASSGTGGIAKNIQYFGAGTRLSVL.

The CDR3 DNA is TGTGCCAGCAGCTTAACACAGACTATAGACAATGAGCAGTTCTTC. It translates to CASSLTQTIDNEQFF. The chain is built from TRBV5-5 and TRBJ2-1, with D perhaps matching TRBD2 (5 bases). Between the trimmed V and J ends, which lost 2 bases and 5 bases, there was a span of 14 bases. Germline-derived CDR1 and CDR2 are SGHKS and YYEKEE (reference sequence). CDR3 length: 15 amino acids.

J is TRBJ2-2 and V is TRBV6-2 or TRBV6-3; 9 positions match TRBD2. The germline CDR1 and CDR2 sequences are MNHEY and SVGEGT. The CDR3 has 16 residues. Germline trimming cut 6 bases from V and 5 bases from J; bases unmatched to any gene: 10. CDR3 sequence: CASRPTGLAPTGELFF. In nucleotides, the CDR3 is TGTGCCAGCAGGCCCACCGGACTAGCGCCAACCGGGGAGCTGTTTTTT.

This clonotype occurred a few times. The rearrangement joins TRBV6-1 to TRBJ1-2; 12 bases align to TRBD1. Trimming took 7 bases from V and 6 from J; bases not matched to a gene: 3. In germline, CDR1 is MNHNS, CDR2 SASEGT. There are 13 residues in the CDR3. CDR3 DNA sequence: TGTGCCAGCACGGGACAGGGGGCGAATGGCTACACCTTC. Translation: CASTGQGANGYTF.

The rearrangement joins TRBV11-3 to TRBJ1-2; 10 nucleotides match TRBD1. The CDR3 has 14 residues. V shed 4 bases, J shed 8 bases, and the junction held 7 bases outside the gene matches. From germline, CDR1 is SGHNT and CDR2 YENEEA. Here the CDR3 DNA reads TGTGCCAGCAGCTACGGACAGGGGGGAGGAGGCTACACCTTC. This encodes CASSYGQGGGGYTF. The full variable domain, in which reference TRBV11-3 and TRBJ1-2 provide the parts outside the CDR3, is EAGVVQSPRYKIIEKKQPVAFWCNPISGHNTLYWYLQNLGQGPELLIRYENEEAVDDSQLPKDRFSAERLKGVDSTLKIQPAELGDSAVYLCASSYGQGGGGYTFGSGTRLTVV.

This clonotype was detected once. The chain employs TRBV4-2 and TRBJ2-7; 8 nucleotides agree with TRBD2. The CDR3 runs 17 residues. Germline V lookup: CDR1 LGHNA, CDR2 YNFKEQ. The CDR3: CASSQDLMAGGPYERYV. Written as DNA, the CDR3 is TGTGCCAGCAGCCAAGATCTAATGGCGGGGGGCCCCTACGAGCGGTACGTC.

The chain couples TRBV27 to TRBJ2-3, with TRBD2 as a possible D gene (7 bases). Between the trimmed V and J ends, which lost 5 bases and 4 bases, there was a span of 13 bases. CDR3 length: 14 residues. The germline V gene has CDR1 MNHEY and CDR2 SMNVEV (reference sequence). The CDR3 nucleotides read TGTGCCAGCAGTCGGGGGGCCAGCGCAGATACGCAGTATTTT. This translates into CASSRGASADTQYF.